These 14 T cell receptor beta chains came from one sample sequenced in a study of shared clonotypes between healthy human individuals. Sequenced by immunoSEQ multiplex PCR; TCRdb stores in-frame clones only, minus some. The profile shows around 1,100,000 clones, around 77% of them singletons. Material: memory CD4+ T cells from PBMCs. Stated subset: CD45RA-negative fraction. The receptor source for this set is a man aged 18 to 35 in good health. Some clones in this sample may be carry-over from other donors' samples.

This clone was counted once. The CDR3 sequence: CASSTRSSYNEQFF. The CDR3, as DNA: TGTGCCAGCAGCACCCGGAGCTCCTACAATGAGCAGTTCTTC. This chain links TRBV2 with TRBJ2-1; D is undetermined. The V end lost 6 bases, the J end lost 0 bases, and 9 bases lay between the germline ends. CDR1 SNHLY and CDR2 FYNNEI come from the germline V gene. The CDR3 has 14 amino acids.

The V and J genes are TRBV5-4 and TRBJ2-6; D remains ambiguous. Trimming removed 2 bases at V and 4 bases at J, with 16 bases between. This CDR3 region has 17 residues. Germline V lookup: CDR1 SGHNT, CDR2 YYREEE (reference sequence). The DNA of the CDR3 is TGTGCCAGCAGCTTAGAGACGATTTCCTCGGGGGCCAACGTCCTGACTTTC. It yields the protein CASSLETISSGANVLTF.

This clone was recorded once. The chain links TRBV2 to TRBJ2-7, with D possibly called TRBD1 or TRBD2 (5 bases each). Trimming took 7 bases from V and 0 from J, leaving 19 bases between them. The CDR3 runs 16 residues. The germline CDR1 and CDR2 sequences are SNHLY and FYNNEI. CDR3 residues: CASNRDAAFSSYEQYF. DNA for the CDR3: TGTGCCAGCAACCGGGACGCCGCCTTTTCCTCCTACGAGCAGTACTTC.

V is TRBV30 and J is TRBJ1-3; 8 positions match TRBD1. Germline trimming cut 4 bases from V and 4 bases from J; bases unmatched to any gene: 3. Per the germline V gene, CDR1 is GTSNPN and CDR2 is SVGIG (reference sequence). The CDR3 contains 13 residues. The CDR3 coding sequence is TGTGCCTGGACAGGGGGCTTGGGAAACACCATATATTTT. It specifies CAWTGGLGNTIYF.

The chain links TRBV27 to TRBJ2-2; 8 nucleotides line up with TRBD2. The V segment lost 2 bases and the J segment 6 bases; nucleotides outside the gene matches: 5. The CDR3 sequence is 15 residues long. Germline loops: CDR1 MNHEY, CDR2 SMNVEV (reference sequence). The CDR3 DNA reads as TGTGCCAGCAGTTTAGCGGGAGGCCGTGCCGGGGAGCTGTTTTTT. This encodes CASSLAGGRAGELFF.

This clone was recorded many times. This sequence joins TRBV2 and TRBJ2-1; 13 nucleotides match TRBD2. CDR3 size: 13 residues. CDR1 and CDR2 from the germline V gene are SNHLY and FYNNEI. The junction had 3 bases not matched to a gene; V was cut back by 11 bases and J by 5 bases. CDR3 loop: CAGGTSGNNEQFF. CDR3 bases: TGTGCCGGGGGGACTAGCGGGAACAATGAGCAGTTCTTC.

The gene calls are TRBV30 and TRBJ2-5, with D possibly being TRBD2 (6 bases). Trimming took 5 bases from V and 0 from J, leaving 10 bases between them. CDR1 and CDR2 (germline): GTSNPN, SVGIG (reference sequence). This CDR3 has 13 amino acids. CDR3 in DNA: TGTGCCTGGGTGGGGGACTACCAAGAGACCCAGTACTTC. Translated, it gives CAWVGDYQETQYF. Filled out from reference TRBV30 and TRBJ2-5, the complete variable domain reads SQTIHQWPATLVQPVGSPLSLECTVEGTSNPNLYWYRQAAGRGLQLLFYSVGIGQISSEVPQNLSASRPQDRQFILSSKKLLLSDSGFYLCAWVGDYQETQYFGPGTRLLVL.

This chain links TRBV11-3 with TRBJ2-2; TRBD1 matches at 9 bases. The V gene end was trimmed by 5 bases and the J gene end by 7 bases; junction bases not matched to a gene: 8. The CDR3 has 15 residues. The germline V gene encodes CDR1 SGHNT and CDR2 YENEEA. CDR3 bases: TGTGCCAGCAGCGCCTACAGGGGGCTGGGCGGGGAGCTGTTTTTT. Its protein product is CASSAYRGLGGELFF.

V usage is TRBV4-2 and J usage is TRBJ2-1; 11 bases align to TRBD2. CDR3 length: 16 amino acids. CDR1 and CDR2 from the germline V gene are LGHNA and YNFKEQ. V was pared by 3 bases and J by 3 bases, with 4 bases of the junction left unmatched. CDR3 sequence (DNA): TGTGCCAGCAGCCAGCTTACTAGCGGGAGCTACAATGAGCAGTTCTTC. This gives the protein CASSQLTSGSYNEQFF.

CDR3 in amino acids: CASSRHKTGSYEQYF. The CDR3 region has the DNA TGTGCCAGCAGTCGACACAAAACAGGGTCCTACGAGCAGTACTTC. The chain is built from TRBV6-5 and TRBJ2-7; D is possibly TRBD1 (6 bases). The V gene lost 5 bases and the J gene lost 1 base, with 15 bases spanning the gap. CDR1 and CDR2 (germline): MNHEY, SVGAGI. The CDR3 consists of 15 residues.

The chain has TRBV18 and TRBJ2-5; D is uncertain. The CDR3 extends over 13 amino acids. Germline V CDR1 and CDR2: KGHSH, LQKENI. The germline V and J ends were trimmed by 1 base and 9 bases, with 12 bases remaining between them. CDR3 bases: TGTGCCAGCTCACCACAGAACGGGTGGGCCCAGTACTTC. Protein sequence: CASSPQNGWAQYF.

In its sample, this clone was seen many times. Other DNA sequences in this specimen translate into the identical CDR3. J is TRBJ2-7 and V is TRBV28; D gene ambiguous. Germline lookup yields CDR1 MDHEN and CDR2 SYDVKM. V was cut by 6 bases and J by 0 bases, with 9 bases left in between. The CDR3 consists of 13 residues. In DNA form, the CDR3 reads TGTGCCAGCAGGGGCCCTAGCTCCTACGAGCAGTACTTC. It codes for CASRGPSSYEQYF.

This rearrangement joins TRBV7-2 to TRBJ1-5; 10 bases line up with TRBD1. The CDR3 spans 15 residues. Germline lookup yields CDR1 SGHTA and CDR2 FQGNSA. The ends lost 4 bases at V and 5 bases at J; junction bases unmatched: 5. The CDR3 spells CASSWSGTGDQPQHF. As DNA, the CDR3 is TGTGCCAGCAGCTGGTCCGGGACAGGGGATCAGCCCCAGCATTTT.

This chain uses TRBV5-5 with TRBJ2-5; D might be TRBD2 (7 bases). Germline-derived CDR1 and CDR2 are SGHKS and YYEKEE (reference sequence). This CDR3 contains 15 residues. The V gene lost 4 bases and the J gene lost 1 base, with 14 bases spanning the gap. CDR3 loop: CASSHGGTTQETQYF. Written as DNA, the CDR3 is TGTGCCAGCAGCCACGGGGGGACAACCCAAGAGACCCAGTACTTC.